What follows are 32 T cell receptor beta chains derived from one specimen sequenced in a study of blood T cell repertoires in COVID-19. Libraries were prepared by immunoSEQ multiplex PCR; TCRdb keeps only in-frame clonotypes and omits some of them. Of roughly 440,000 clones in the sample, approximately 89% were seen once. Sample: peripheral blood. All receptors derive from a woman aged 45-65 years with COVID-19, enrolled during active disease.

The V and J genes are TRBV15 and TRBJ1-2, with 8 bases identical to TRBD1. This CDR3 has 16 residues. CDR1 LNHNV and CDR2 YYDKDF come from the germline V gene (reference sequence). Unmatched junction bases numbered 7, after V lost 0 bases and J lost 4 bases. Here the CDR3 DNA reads TGTGCCACCAGCAGAGACCGTCAGGGGGCAGGCTATGGCTACACCTTC. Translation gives CATSRDRQGAGYGYTF.

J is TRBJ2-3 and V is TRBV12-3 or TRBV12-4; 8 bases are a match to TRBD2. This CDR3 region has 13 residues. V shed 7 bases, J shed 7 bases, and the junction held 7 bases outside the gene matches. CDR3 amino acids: CASITFSGNTQYF. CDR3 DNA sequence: TGTGCCAGCATCACCTTTAGCGGGAATACGCAGTATTTT.

The CDR3, as DNA: TGTGCCAGCAGTGAATTTGGAGGAGGGGCTGGTCAGCCCCAGCATTTT. Residues: CASSEFGGGAGQPQHF. The chain employs TRBV2 and TRBJ1-5; the D gene is possibly TRBD1 (5 bases). The CDR3 runs to 16 residues. Trimming left V 2 bases short and J 6 bases short, with 17 bases between. Germline CDR1 SNHLY, CDR2 FYNNEI.

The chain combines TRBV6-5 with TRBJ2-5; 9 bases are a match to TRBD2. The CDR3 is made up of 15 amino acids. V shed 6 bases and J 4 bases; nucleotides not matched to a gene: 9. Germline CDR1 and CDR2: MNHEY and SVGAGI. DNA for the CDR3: TGTGCCAGCAGCTATGTGCGGGGGGGTGGAGAGACCCAGTACTTC. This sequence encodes CASSYVRGGGETQYF.

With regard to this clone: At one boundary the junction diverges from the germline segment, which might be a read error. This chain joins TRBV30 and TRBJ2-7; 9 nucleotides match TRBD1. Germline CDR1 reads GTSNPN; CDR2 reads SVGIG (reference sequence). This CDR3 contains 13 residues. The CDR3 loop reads CAWSSGTGYEQYF. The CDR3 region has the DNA TGTGCCTGGAGTTCCGGGACAGGGTACGAACAGTACTTC.

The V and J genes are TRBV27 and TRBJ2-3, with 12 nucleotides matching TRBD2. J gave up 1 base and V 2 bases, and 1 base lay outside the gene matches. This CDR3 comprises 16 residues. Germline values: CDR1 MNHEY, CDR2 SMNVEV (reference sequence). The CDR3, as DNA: TGTGCCAGCAGTTTAAGGACTAGCGGGGGCACAGATACGCAGTATTTT. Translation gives CASSLRTSGGTDTQYF.

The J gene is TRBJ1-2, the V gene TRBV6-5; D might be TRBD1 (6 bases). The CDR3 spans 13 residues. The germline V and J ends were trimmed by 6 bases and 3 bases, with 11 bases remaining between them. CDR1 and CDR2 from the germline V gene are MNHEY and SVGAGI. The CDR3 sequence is CASRTRGYYGYTF. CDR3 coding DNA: TGTGCCAGCAGGACCAGGGGCTACTATGGCTACACCTTC.

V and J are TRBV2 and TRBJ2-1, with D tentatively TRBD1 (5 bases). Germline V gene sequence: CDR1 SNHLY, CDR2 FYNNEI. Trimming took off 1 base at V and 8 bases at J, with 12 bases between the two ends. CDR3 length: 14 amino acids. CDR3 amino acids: CASSEGPWGDEQFF. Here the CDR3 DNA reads TGTGCCAGCAGTGAAGGGCCATGGGGCGATGAGCAGTTCTTC.

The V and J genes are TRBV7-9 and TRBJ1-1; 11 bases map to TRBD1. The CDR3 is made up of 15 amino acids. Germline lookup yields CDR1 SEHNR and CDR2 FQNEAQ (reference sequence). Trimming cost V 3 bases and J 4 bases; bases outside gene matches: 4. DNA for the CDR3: TGTGCCAGCAGCTTGCCTGGACAGGGGGCCACTGAAGCTTTCTTT. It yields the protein CASSLPGQGATEAFF.

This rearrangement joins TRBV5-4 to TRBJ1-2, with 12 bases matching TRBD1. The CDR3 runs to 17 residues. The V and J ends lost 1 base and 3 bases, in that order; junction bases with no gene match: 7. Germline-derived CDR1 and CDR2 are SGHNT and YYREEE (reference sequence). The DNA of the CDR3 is TGTGCCAGCAGCTTGATTTTCGGGACAGGGGGCGACTATGGCTACACCTTC. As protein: CASSLIFGTGGDYGYTF. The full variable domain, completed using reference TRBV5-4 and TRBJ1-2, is ETGVTQSPTHLIKTRGQQVTLRCSSQSGHNTVSWYQQALGQGPQFIFQYYREEENGRGNFPPRFSGLQFPNYSSELNVNALELDDSALYLCASSLIFGTGGDYGYTFGSGTRLTVV.

The CDR3 DNA is TGTGCCAGCAGTTACAGGGGGGGCAATTCACCCCTCCACTTT. This translates into CASSYRGGNSPLHF. J is TRBJ1-6 and V is TRBV6-5, with a tentative D call TRBD1 (6 bases). The CDR3 is made up of 14 amino acids. Germline values: CDR1 MNHEY, CDR2 SVGAGI. V lost 2 bases, J lost 7 bases, and 9 bases lay in between.

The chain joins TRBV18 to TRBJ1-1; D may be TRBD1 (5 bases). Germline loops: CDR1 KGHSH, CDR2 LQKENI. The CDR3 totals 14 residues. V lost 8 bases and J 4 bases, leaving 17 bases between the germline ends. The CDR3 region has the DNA TGTGCCAGCCGGGGGTCGGCCAGTGGCACTGAAGCTTTCTTT. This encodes CASRGSASGTEAFF.

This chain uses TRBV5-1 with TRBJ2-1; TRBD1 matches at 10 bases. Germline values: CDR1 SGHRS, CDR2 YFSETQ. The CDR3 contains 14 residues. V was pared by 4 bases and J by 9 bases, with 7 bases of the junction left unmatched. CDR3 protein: CASSLRTGGTEQFF. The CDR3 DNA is TGCGCCAGCAGCCTCCGGACAGGGGGGACTGAGCAGTTCTTC.

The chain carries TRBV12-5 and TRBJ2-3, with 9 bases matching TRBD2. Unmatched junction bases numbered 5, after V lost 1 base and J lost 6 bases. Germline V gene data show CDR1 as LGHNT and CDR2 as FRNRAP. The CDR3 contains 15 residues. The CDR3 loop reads CASGLGLAVRDTQYF. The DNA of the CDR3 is TGTGCTAGTGGTTTGGGACTAGCGGTTCGGGATACGCAGTATTTT.

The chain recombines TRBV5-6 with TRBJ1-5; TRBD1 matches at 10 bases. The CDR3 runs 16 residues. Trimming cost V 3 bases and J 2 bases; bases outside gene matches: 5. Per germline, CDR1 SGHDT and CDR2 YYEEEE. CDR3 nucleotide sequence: TGTGCCAGCAGCTCCCTCGGGACAGGGGGCAATCAGCCCCAGCATTTT. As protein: CASSSLGTGGNQPQHF.

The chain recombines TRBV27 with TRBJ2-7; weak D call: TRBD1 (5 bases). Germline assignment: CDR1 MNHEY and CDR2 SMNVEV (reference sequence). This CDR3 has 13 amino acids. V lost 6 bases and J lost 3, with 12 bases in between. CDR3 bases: TGTGCCAGCAGCCTTGCCAGGGACTACGAGCAGTACTTC. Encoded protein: CASSLARDYEQYF.

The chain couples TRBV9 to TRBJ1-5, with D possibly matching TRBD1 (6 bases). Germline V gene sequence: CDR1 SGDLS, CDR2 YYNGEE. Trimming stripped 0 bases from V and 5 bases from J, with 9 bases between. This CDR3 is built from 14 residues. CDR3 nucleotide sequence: TGTGCCAGCAGCGTAGGACAGGCAGATCAGCCCCAGCATTTT. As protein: CASSVGQADQPQHF.

The DNA for the CDR3 is TGTGCCAGCAGCTTTTCACAGGGAGACCACTACGAGCAGTACTTC. This translates into CASSFSQGDHYEQYF. This chain links TRBV5-5 with TRBJ2-7; possibly TRBD1 for D (6 bases). The CDR3 has 15 residues. Trimming left V 2 bases short and J 3 bases short, with 15 bases between. Germline values: CDR1 SGHKS, CDR2 YYEKEE (reference sequence).

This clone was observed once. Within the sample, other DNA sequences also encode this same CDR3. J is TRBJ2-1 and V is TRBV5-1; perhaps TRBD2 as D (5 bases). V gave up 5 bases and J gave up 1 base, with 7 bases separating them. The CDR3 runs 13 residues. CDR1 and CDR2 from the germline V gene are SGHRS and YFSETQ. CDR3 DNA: TGCGCCAGCAGTCGGGATTCCTACAATGAGCAGTTCTTC. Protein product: CASSRDSYNEQFF.

CDR3 in amino acids: CASSLLRGSGELFF. The CDR3 bases are TGTGCCAGCAGCTTATTGCGGGGGTCCGGGGAGCTGTTTTTT. The J gene is TRBJ2-2, the V gene TRBV7-9, with TRBD2 matching over 7 bases. The germline V gene encodes CDR1 SEHNR and CDR2 FQNEAQ (reference sequence). The CDR3 is 14 amino acids. V lost 2 bases to trimming and J lost 6 bases; unmatched junction nucleotides: 3. Drawing the rest from reference TRBV7-9 and TRBJ2-2, the complete variable domain is DTGVSQNPRHKITKRGQNVTFRCDPISEHNRLYWYRQTLGQGPEFLTYFQNEAQLEKSRLLSDRFSAERPKGSFSTLEIQRTEQGDSAMYLCASSLLRGSGELFFGEGSRLTVL.

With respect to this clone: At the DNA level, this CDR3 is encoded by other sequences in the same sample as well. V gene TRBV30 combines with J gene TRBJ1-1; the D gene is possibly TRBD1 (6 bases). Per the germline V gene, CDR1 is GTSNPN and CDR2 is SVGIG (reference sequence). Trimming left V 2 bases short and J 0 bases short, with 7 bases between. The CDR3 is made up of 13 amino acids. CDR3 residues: CAWSQGLNTEAFF. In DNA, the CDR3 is TGTGCCTGGAGTCAGGGGCTGAACACTGAAGCTTTCTTT.

Here the CDR3 DNA reads TGTGCCAGCAGCCTCGGACAGGGGTGGATACTCTCTGGGGCCAACGTCCTGACTTTC. As protein: CASSLGQGWILSGANVLTF. The V call is TRBV5-6, the J call TRBJ2-6; 9 bases line up with TRBD1. Trimming at V came to 4 bases and at J to 0 bases, leaving 11 bases not matched to a gene. This CDR3 comprises 19 residues. Germline CDR1 is SGHDT and CDR2 is YYEEEE.

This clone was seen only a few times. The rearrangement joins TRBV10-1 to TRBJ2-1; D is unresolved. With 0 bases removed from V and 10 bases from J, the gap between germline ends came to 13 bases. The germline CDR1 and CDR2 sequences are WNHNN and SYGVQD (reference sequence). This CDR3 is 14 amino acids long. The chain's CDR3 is CASSESGPFREQFF. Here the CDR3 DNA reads TGCGCCAGCAGTGAGTCGGGCCCTTTCCGGGAGCAGTTCTTC.

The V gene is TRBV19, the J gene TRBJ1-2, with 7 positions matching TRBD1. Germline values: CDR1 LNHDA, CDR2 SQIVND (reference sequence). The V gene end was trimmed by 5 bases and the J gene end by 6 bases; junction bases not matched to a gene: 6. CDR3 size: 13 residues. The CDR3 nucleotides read TGTGCCAGTAGTTTTGACAGGGAGAATGGCTACACCTTC. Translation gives CASSFDRENGYTF.

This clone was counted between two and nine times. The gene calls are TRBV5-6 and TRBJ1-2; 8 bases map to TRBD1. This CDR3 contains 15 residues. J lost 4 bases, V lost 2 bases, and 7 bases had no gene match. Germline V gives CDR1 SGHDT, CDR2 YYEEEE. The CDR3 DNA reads TGTGCCAGCAGCTTCTTGGCAGGGGGCACCTATGGCTACACCTTC. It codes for CASSFLAGGTYGYTF.

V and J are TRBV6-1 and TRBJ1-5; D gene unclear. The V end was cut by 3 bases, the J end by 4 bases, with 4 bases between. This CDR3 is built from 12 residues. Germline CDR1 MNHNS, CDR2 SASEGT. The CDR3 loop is CASSDPNQPQHF. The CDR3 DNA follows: TGTGCCAGCAGTGACCCTAATCAGCCCCAGCATTTT.

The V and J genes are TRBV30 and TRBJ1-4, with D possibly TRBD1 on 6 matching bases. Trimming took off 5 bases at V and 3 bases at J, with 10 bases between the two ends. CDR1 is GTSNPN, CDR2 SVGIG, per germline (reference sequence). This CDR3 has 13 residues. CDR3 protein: CAWDSGANEKLFF. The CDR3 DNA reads TGTGCCTGGGATTCAGGGGCTAATGAAAAACTGTTTTTT.

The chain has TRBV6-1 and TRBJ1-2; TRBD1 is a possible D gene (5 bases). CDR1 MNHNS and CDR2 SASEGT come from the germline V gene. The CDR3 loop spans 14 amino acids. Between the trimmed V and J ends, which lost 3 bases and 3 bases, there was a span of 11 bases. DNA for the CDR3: TGTGCCAGCAGTGAGTGGGGCAGTGACTATGGCTACACCTTC. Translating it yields CASSEWGSDYGYTF.

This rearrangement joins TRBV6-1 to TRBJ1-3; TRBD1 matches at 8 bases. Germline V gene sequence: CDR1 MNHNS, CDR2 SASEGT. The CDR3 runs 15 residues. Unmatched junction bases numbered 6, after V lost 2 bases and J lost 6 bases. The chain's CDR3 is CASSEYRTGLNTIYF. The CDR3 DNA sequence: TGTGCCAGCAGTGAATACCGGACAGGGCTAAACACCATATATTTT.

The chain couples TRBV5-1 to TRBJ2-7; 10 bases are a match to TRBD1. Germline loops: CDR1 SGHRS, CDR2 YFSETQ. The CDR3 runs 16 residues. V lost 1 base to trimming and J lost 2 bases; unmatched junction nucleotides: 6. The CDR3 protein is CASSLLPGQGPYEQYF. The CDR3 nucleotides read TGCGCCAGCAGCTTGTTACCGGGACAGGGGCCCTACGAGCAGTACTTC.

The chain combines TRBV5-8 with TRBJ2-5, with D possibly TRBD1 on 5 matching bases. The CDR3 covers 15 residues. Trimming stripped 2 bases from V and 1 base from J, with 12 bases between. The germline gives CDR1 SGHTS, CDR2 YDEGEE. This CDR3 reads CASSFRQGTQETQYF. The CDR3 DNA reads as TGTGCCAGCAGCTTTCGGCAGGGAACCCAAGAGACCCAGTACTTC.

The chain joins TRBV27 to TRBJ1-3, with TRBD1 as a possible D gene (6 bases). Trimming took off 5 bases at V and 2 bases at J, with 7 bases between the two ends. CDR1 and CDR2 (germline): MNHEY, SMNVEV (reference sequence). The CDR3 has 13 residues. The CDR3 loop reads CASSRTAGNTIYF. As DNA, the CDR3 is TGTGCCAGCAGTCGGACAGCTGGAAACACCATATATTTT.